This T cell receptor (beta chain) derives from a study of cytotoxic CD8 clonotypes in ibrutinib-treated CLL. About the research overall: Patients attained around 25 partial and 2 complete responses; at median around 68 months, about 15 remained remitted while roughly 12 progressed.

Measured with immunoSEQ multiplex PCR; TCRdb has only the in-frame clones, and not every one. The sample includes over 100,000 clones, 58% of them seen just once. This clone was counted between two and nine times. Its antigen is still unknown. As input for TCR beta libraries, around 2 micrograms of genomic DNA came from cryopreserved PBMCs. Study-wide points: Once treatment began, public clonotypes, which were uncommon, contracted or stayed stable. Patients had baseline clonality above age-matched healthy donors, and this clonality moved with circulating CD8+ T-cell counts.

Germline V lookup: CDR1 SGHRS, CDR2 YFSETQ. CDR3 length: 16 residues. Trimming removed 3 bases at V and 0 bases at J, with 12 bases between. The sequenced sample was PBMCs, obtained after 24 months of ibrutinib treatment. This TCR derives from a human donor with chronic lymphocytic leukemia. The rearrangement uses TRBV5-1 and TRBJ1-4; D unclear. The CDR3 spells CASSYVSLATNEKLFF. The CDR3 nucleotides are TGCGCCAGCAGCTACGTTAGTCTAGCAACTAATGAAAAACTGTTTTTT.